This entry is about one TCR beta chain. This entry belongs to a study of blood T cell repertoires in COVID-19. Study in general: Samples taken during acute and convalescent COVID-19 were collected in the United States, Italy and Spain. From T cells, B-cell-depleted T cells, or PBMCs came the material, which was cDNA or gDNA.

Authors' methods: Nucleated cell counts were estimated from reference gene primer amplification. Profiled with immunoSEQ multiplex PCR; TCRdb holds only in-frame clones, not every one. The DNA gave D and trimming, while V, J and clone size come from that table. The sample lists 300,000 or so clones; under 90% were seen once. Germline CDR1 reads MNHEY; CDR2 reads SMNVEV (reference sequence). Trimming removed 4 bases from V and 0 bases from J; junction bases left unmatched: 14. The length of the CDR3 is 18 residues. The chain carries TRBV27 and TRBJ2-7, with 8 bases matching TRBD2. The receptor was derived from a woman aged 25 to 45 with COVID-19, enrolled during active disease. The sample taken for sequencing was peripheral blood. CDR3 sequence (DNA): TGTGCCAGCAGTTGGAGGGTGTCGGGGGGGCCCAGCTCCTACGAGCAGTACTTC. Residues: CASSWRVSGGPSSYEQYF.